This T cell receptor (beta chain) was documented in a study of blood T cells in healthy people across ages. As regards this clonotype: What it recognizes is unknown.

After removal of 2 bases from V and 3 bases from J, the junction contained 11 bases not matched to a gene. CDR1 is MNHEY and CDR2 is SMNVEV in the germline V gene (reference sequence). The CDR3 is 17 residues long. Study-wide findings and caveats: Without sorted subsets, naive and antigen-experienced compartments could not be conclusively compared.

Healthy Russian Caucasian donors spanned ages about 6 to 100 years. Samples each yielded at least 5.5 micrograms of total RNA. Then a second PCR, running roughly 6 to 12 cycles, was carried out with a sample-barcoded 5' primer and a J-beta primer mix. Using its own MiXCR run on the 5' RACE reads, TCRdb lists one record per CDR3 protein. This sample has 1.5 million to 2 million distinct CDR3 sequences; about 49% occur once, and the top ten carry approximately 2%. Sequenced: blood. The source is a woman in her thirties or forties in good health. The rearrangement links TRBV27 to TRBJ1-2; 8 nucleotides line up with TRBD1. The CDR3 spells CASSLRAGTGPDYGYTF. The CDR3 region has the DNA TGTGCCAGCAGTTTACGGGCCGGGACAGGTCCAGACTATGGCTACACCTTC.